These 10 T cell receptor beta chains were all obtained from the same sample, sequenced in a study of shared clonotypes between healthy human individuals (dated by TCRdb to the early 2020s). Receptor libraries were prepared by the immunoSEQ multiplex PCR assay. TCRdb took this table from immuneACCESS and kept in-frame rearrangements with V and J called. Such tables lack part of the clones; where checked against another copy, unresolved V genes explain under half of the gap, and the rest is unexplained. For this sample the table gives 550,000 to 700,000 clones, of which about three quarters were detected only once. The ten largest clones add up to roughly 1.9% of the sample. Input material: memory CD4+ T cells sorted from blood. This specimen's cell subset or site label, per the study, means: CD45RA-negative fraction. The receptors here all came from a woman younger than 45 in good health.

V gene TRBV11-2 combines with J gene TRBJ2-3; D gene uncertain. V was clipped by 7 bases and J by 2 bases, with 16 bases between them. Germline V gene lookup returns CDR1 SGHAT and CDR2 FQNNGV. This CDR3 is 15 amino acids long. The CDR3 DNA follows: TGTGCCAGCATCGCTATGGTGGGATACACAGATACGCAGTATTTT. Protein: CASIAMVGYTDTQYF. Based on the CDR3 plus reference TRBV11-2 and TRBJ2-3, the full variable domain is EAGVAQSPRYKIIEKRQSVAFWCNPISGHATLYWYQQILGQGPKLLIQFQNNGVVDDSQLPKDRFSAERLKGVDSTLKIQPAKLEDSAVYLCASIAMVGYTDTQYFGPGTRLTVL.

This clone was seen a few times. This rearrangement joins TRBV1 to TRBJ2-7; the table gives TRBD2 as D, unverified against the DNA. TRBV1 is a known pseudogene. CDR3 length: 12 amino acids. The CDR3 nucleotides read TGCACCCCACCTGTGAGGGCGGGTCTGCAGTACTTC. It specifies CTPPVRAGLQYF.

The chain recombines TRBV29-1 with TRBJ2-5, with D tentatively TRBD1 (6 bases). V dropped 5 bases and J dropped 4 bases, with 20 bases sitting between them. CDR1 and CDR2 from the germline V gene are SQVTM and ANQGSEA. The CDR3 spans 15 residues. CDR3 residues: CSVPTGRSFRETQYF. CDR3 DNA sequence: TGCAGCGTTCCGACAGGCCGGTCGTTTCGAGAGACCCAGTACTTC.

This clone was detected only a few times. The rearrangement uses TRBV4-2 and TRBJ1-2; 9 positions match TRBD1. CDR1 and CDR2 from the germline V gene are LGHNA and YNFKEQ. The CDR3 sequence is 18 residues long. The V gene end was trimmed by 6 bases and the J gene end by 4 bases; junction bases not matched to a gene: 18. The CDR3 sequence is CASRTSGQGTHHLYGYTF. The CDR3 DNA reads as TGTGCCAGCAGGACCTCCGGACAGGGGACCCACCATCTCTATGGCTACACCTTC.

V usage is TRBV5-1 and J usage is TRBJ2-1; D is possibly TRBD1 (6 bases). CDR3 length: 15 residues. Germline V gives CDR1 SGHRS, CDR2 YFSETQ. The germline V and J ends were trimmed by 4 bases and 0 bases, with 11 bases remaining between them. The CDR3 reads CASSTDSFSYNEQFF. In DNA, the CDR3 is TGCGCCAGCAGCACGGACAGTTTCTCCTACAATGAGCAGTTCTTC.

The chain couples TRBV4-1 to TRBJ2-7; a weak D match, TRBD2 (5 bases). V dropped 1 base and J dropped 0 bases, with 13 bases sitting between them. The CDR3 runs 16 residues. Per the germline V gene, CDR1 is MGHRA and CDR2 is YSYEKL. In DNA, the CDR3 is TGCGCCAGCAGCCAAGGGGCTAGCCTCAGCTCCTACGAGCAGTACTTC. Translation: CASSQGASLSSYEQYF.

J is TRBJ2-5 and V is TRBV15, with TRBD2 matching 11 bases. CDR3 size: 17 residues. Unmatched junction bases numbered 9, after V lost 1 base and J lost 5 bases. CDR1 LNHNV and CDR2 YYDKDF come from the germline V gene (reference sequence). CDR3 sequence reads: CATSRGSTSGTGETQYF. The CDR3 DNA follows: TGTGCCACCAGCAGAGGTTCGACTAGCGGGACAGGGGAGACCCAGTACTTC.

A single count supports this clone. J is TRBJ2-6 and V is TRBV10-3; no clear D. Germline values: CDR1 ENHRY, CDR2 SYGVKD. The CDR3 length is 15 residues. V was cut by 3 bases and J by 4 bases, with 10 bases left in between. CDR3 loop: CAISDIGAGANVLTF. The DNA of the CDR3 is TGTGCCATCAGTGACATAGGTGCCGGGGCCAACGTCCTGACTTTC.

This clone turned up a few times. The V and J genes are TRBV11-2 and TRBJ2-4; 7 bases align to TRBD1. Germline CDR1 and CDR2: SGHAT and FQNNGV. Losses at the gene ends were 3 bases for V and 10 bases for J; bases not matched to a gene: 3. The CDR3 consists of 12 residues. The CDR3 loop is CASSLGQFIQYF. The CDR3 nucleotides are TGTGCCAGCAGCTTGGGACAGTTTATTCAGTACTTC.

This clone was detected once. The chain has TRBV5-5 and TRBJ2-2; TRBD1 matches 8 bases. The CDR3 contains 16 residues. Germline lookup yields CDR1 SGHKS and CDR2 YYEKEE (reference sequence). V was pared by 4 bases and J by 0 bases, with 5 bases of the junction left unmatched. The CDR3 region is CASSVRQGSNTGELFF. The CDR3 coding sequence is TGTGCCAGCAGCGTGCGACAGGGGTCGAACACCGGGGAGCTGTTTTTT.